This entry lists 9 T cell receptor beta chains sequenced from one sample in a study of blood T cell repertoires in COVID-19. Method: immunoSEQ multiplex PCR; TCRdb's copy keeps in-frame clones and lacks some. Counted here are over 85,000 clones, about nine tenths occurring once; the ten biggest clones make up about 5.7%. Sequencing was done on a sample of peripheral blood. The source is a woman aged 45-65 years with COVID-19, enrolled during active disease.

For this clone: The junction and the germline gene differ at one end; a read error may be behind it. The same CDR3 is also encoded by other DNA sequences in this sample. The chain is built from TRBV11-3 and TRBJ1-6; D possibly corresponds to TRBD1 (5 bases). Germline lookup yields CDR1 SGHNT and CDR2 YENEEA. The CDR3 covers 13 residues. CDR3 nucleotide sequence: TGTGCCAGCTCGGGGGGGGAGGATTCACCTCTCCACTTT. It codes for CASSGGEDSPLHF.

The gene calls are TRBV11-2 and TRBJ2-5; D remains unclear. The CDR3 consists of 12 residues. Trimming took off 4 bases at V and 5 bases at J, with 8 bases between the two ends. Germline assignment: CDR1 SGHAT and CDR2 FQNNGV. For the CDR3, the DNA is TGTGCCAGCAGCTCGTCGTTCGAGACCCAGTACTTC. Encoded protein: CASSSSFETQYF.

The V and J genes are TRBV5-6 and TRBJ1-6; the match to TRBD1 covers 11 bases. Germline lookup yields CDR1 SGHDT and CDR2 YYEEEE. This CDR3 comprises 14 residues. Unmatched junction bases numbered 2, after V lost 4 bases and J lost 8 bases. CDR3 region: CASSRGQGDSPLHF. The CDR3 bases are TGTGCCAGCAGCAGGGGACAGGGGGATTCACCCCTCCACTTT.

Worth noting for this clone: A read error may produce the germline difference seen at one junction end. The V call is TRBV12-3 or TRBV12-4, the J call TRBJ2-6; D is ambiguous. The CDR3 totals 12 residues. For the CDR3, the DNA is TGTGCCAGCAGTTCTGTGGCCAACGTCCTGACTTTC. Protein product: CASSSVANVLTF.

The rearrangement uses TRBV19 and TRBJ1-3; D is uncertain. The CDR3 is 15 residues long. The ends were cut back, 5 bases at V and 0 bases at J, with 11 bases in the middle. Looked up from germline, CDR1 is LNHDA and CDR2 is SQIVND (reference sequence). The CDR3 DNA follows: TGTGCCAGTAGTTTTGATCGGAGCTCTGGAAACACCATATATTTT. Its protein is CASSFDRSSGNTIYF. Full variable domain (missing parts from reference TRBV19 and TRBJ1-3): DGGITQSPKYLFRKEGQNVTLSCEQNLNHDAMYWYRQDPGQGLRLIYYSQIVNDFQKGDIAEGYSVSREKKESFPLTVTSAQKNPTAFYLCASSFDRSSGNTIYFGEGSWLTVV.

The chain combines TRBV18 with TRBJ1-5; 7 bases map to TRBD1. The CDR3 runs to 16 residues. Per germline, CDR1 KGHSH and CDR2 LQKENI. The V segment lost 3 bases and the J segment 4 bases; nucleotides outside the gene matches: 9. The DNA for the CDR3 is TGTGCCAGCTCACCGGCGGCAGGGGGTTGGAATCAGCCCCAGCATTTT. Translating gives CASSPAAGGWNQPQHF.

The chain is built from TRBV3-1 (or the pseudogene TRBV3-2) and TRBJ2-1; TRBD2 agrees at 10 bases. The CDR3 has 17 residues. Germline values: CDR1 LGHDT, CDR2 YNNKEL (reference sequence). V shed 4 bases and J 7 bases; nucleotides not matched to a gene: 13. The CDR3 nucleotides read TGTGCCAGCAGCCCTAGAGCGGGGGGGCTTGGTTTTAATGAGCAGTTCTTC. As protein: CASSPRAGGLGFNEQFF.

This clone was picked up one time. The CDR3: CASSLPGVDYGYTF. The CDR3 nucleotides read TGTGCCAGCAGCTTACCGGGGGTGGACTATGGCTACACCTTC. The chain links TRBV11-1 to TRBJ1-2, with D tentatively TRBD1 (5 bases). Trimming removed 2 bases at V and 3 bases at J, with 10 bases between. Germline V gene data show CDR1 as SGHAT and CDR2 as FQDESV (reference sequence). The CDR3 runs to 14 residues.

CDR3 amino acids: CASSQLETGELFF. CDR3 bases: TGTGCCAGCAGCCAATTGGAGACCGGGGAGCTGTTTTTT. The chain recombines TRBV3-1 (or the pseudogene TRBV3-2) with TRBJ2-2; D unclear. This CDR3 is built from 13 residues. V was pared by 2 bases and J by 5 bases, with 6 bases between. Germline lookup yields CDR1 LGHDT and CDR2 YNNKEL (reference sequence).